These 17 T cell receptor beta chains were sequenced from one sample in a study of blood T cell repertoires in COVID-19. Assay: immunoSEQ multiplex PCR; the TCRdb copy retains only in-frame clones and omits some. The sample holds about 120,000 clones; around four fifths are singletons and the top ten take 2% to 2.5%. Input material: peripheral blood. Source of these receptors: a man aged 25 to 40 with acute or convalescent COVID-19.

J is TRBJ1-3 and V is TRBV4-1, with unresolved D. V was cut by 0 bases and J by 2 bases, with 8 bases left in between. CDR3 size: 15 residues. Germline assignment: CDR1 MGHRA and CDR2 YSYEKL. CDR3 sequence (DNA): TGCGCCAGCAGCCAAGAGAGGGCAACTGGAAACACCATATATTTT. It is translated as CASSQERATGNTIYF.

This rearrangement joins TRBV19 to TRBJ1-1; D might be TRBD1 (5 bases). This CDR3 comprises 15 residues. V dropped 1 base and J dropped 4 bases, with 13 bases sitting between them. Looked up from germline, CDR1 is LNHDA and CDR2 is SQIVND (reference sequence). The CDR3: CASSIGGRAVTEAFF. For the CDR3, the DNA is TGTGCCAGTAGTATAGGGGGCAGGGCGGTCACTGAAGCTTTCTTT.

This chain links TRBV6-2 or TRBV6-3 with TRBJ2-3, with TRBD2 matching over 8 bases. Germline trimming cut 2 bases from V and 2 bases from J; bases unmatched to any gene: 6. The germline CDR1 and CDR2 sequences are MNHEY and SVGEGT. CDR3 size: 16 residues. CDR3 bases: TGTGCCAGCAGTTACGGAGCGGGAGCTCTCACAGATACGCAGTATTTT. Its protein product is CASSYGAGALTDTQYF.

The J gene is TRBJ1-1, the V gene TRBV6-5; maybe TRBD1 (6 bases). Germline V gene lookup returns CDR1 MNHEY and CDR2 SVGAGI. V was clipped by 2 bases and J by 6 bases, with 10 bases between them. The CDR3 extends over 13 amino acids. Here the CDR3 reads CASSYVGGPEAFF. The CDR3 nucleotides read TGTGCCAGCAGTTACGTCGGGGGGCCTGAAGCTTTCTTT.

The chain carries TRBV9 and TRBJ2-1; 10 nucleotides align to TRBD1. Germline CDR1 reads SGDLS; CDR2 reads YYNGEE. The J segment lost 8 bases and the V segment lost 4 bases, leaving 12 bases of the junction unmatched. This CDR3 is 16 amino acids long. CDR3 sequence reads: CASSPGGTGVGYEQFF. CDR3 coding DNA: TGTGCCAGCAGCCCAGGGGGGACAGGGGTGGGCTATGAGCAGTTCTTC.

The V gene is TRBV11-2, the J gene TRBJ2-6; D is perhaps TRBD1 (5 bases). This CDR3 region has 15 residues. The germline CDR1 and CDR2 sequences are SGHAT and FQNNGV. Trimming cost V 1 base and J 2 bases, with 6 bases left between them. CDR3 in amino acids: CASSLGGTGANVLTF. CDR3 DNA sequence: TGTGCCAGCAGCTTAGGGGGCACTGGGGCCAACGTCCTGACTTTC.

This sequence joins TRBV2 and TRBJ1-2; D possibly corresponds to TRBD1 (6 bases). The V gene lost 2 bases and the J gene lost 0 bases, with 16 bases spanning the gap. The CDR3 has 17 amino acids. Germline V lookup: CDR1 SNHLY, CDR2 FYNNEI. The CDR3 bases are TGTGCCAGCAGTGAATCCGCTAACGCAGGGGCTAACTATGGCTACACCTTC. Translating it yields CASSESANAGANYGYTF.

The V and J genes are TRBV9 and TRBJ1-5, with D possibly being TRBD1 (5 bases). Germline V gene data show CDR1 as SGDLS and CDR2 as YYNGEE. The CDR3 spans 15 residues. Trimming stripped 0 bases from V and 1 base from J, with 8 bases between. CDR3 bases: TGTGCCAGCAGCGTAGGGGGCTTGAGCAATCAGCCCCAGCATTTT. Translation gives CASSVGGLSNQPQHF.

This chain joins TRBV24-1 and TRBJ1-2; D might be TRBD1 (5 bases). Germline CDR1 reads KGHDR; CDR2 reads SFDVKD. Trimming shortened V by 2 bases and J by 3 bases, and 9 bases separated the two germline ends. The CDR3 runs to 14 residues. Here the CDR3 reads CATSDWSRDYGYTF. The CDR3 DNA reads as TGTGCCACCAGTGATTGGAGCAGGGACTATGGCTACACCTTC.

The CDR3 spells CASSTRQGWGHNQPQHF. In DNA form, the CDR3 reads TGTGCCAGTAGTACCCGACAGGGGTGGGGACATAATCAGCCCCAGCATTTT. The chain couples TRBV19 to TRBJ1-5; 8 bases are a match to TRBD1. The trim removed 4 bases at V and 4 bases at J, leaving 12 bases unmatched. The CDR3 spans 17 residues. CDR1 and CDR2 from the germline V gene are LNHDA and SQIVND (reference sequence).

J is TRBJ2-7 and V is TRBV6-6, with 9 bases aligning to TRBD2. Germline loops: CDR1 MNHNY, CDR2 SVGAGI (reference sequence). V shed 6 bases and J 5 bases; nucleotides not matched to a gene: 11. The CDR3 covers 15 residues. The CDR3 DNA is TGTGCCAGCAGACCCCTACAGGGGACTAGCCACGAGCAGTACTTC. Its protein is CASRPLQGTSHEQYF.

V usage is TRBV5-1 and J usage is TRBJ2-7; tentatively, D is TRBD1 (5 bases). The V end lost 0 bases, the J end lost 4 bases, and 8 bases lay between the germline ends. The CDR3 consists of 13 residues. The germline V gene encodes CDR1 SGHRS and CDR2 YFSETQ. The CDR3 region has the DNA TGCGCCAGCAGCTTGGCCCCAGGGTACGAGCAGTACTTC. Translation gives CASSLAPGYEQYF.

The rearrangement links TRBV13 to TRBJ1-2; no reliable D call. V was trimmed by 7 bases and J by 8 bases, leaving 14 bases between them. The CDR3 contains 12 residues. Germline V gene data show CDR1 as PRHDT and CDR2 as FYEKMQ (reference sequence). As DNA, the CDR3 is TGTGCCAGCACCCACGATATTCGGGGCTACACCTTC. This gives the protein CASTHDIRGYTF.

The chain links TRBV19 to TRBJ2-3, with TRBD2 identical over 7 bases. This CDR3 comprises 14 residues. The V and J ends lost 3 bases and 4 bases, in that order; junction bases with no gene match: 4. Germline loops: CDR1 LNHDA, CDR2 SQIVND (reference sequence). CDR3 in DNA: TGTGCCAGTAGTATTCGGGGGGAAGCAGATACGCAGTATTTT. This encodes CASSIRGEADTQYF.

The chain has TRBV2 and TRBJ1-6, with D hard to call. The CDR3 contains 15 residues. Looked up from germline, CDR1 is SNHLY and CDR2 is FYNNEI. Trimming cost V 3 bases and J 7 bases, with 13 bases left between them. The CDR3 is CASSDFSGRNSPLHF. The CDR3 DNA sequence: TGTGCCAGCAGTGACTTCAGCGGGCGCAATTCACCCCTCCACTTT. Full variable domain (remainder filled in from reference TRBV2 and TRBJ1-6): EPEVTQTPSHQVTQMGQEVILRCVPISNHLYFYWYRQILGQKVEFLVSFYNNEISEKSEIFDDQFSVERPDGSNFTLKIRSTKLEDSAMYFCASSDFSGRNSPLHFGNGTRLTVT.

This chain links TRBV4-2 with TRBJ1-4; D is undetermined. The CDR3 contains 13 residues. CDR1 and CDR2 (germline): LGHNA, YNFKEQ. V gave up 0 bases and J gave up 8 bases, with 7 bases separating them. The CDR3, as DNA: TGTGCCAGCAGCCAAGATGCGGGGGAAAAACTGTTTTTT. It yields the protein CASSQDAGEKLFF.

The chain carries TRBV5-6 and TRBJ2-6; perhaps TRBD2 as D (7 bases). CDR3 length equals 16 residues. Between the trimmed V and J ends, which lost 4 bases and 5 bases, there was a span of 16 bases. Germline CDR1 and CDR2: SGHDT and YYEEEE. Here the CDR3 reads CASSRRGGLRANVLTF. Written as DNA, the CDR3 is TGTGCCAGCAGCCGAAGGGGGGGTCTAAGGGCCAACGTCCTGACTTTC.